Below, 28 T cell receptor beta chains from the same sample are listed, as sequenced in a study of CD8+ T cells in alopecia areata. RNA was isolated and reverse transcribed to cDNA, the sequencing template. TCRdb keeps only in-frame clones here, not all; method: immunoSEQ multiplex PCR. The table lists 160,000 or so clones, 65% to 75% of them singletons. The source was CD8+ T cells sorted from blood, collected at week 0. All receptors derive from a human donor with alopecia areata.

This clone occurred once. At the DNA level, this CDR3 is encoded by other sequences in the same sample as well. V gene TRBV12-5 combines with J gene TRBJ1-5, with D uncertain. V was trimmed by 6 bases and J by 4 bases, leaving 4 bases between them. This CDR3 region has 11 residues. Germline CDR1 reads LGHNT; CDR2 reads FRNRAP. For the CDR3, the DNA is TGTGCTAGTGGACTTAATCAGCCCCAGCATTTT. This encodes CASGLNQPQHF.

V gene TRBV13 combines with J gene TRBJ1-2; D remains unclear. The CDR3 has 11 residues. The V end was cut by 0 bases, the J end by 6 bases, with 2 bases between. Germline V gives CDR1 PRHDT, CDR2 FYEKMQ (reference sequence). CDR3 sequence (DNA): TGTGCCAGCAGCTTAGGCGATGGCTACACCTTC. It yields the protein CASSLGDGYTF. Full variable domain (outside the CDR3, taken from reference TRBV13 and TRBJ1-2): AAGVIQSPRHLIKEKRETATLKCYPIPRHDTVYWYQQGPGQDPQFLISFYEKMQSDKGSIPDRFSAQQFSDYHSELNMSSLELGDSALYFCASSLGDGYTFGSGTRLTVV.

The chain links TRBV29-1 to TRBJ2-2; 8 bases line up with TRBD1. Trimming removed 5 bases from V and 5 bases from J; junction bases left unmatched: 1. The CDR3 is 12 amino acids. Germline loops: CDR1 SQVTM, CDR2 ANQGSEA. CDR3 protein: CSVQGATGELFF. CDR3 in DNA: TGCAGCGTTCAGGGGGCGACCGGGGAGCTGTTTTTT.

The chain is built from TRBV10-3 and TRBJ2-7; D gene ambiguous. This CDR3 has 11 residues. Germline V gene lookup returns CDR1 ENHRY and CDR2 SYGVKD. Trimming stripped 8 bases from V and 3 bases from J, with 8 bases between. The CDR3 DNA reads TGTGCCATCCTCCGCGACTACGAGCAGTACTTC. Its translation is CAILRDYEQYF.

This clone was picked up a small number of times. J is TRBJ1-1 and V is TRBV2, with D unclear. The CDR3 length is 12 residues. Trimming removed 7 bases at V and 5 bases at J, with 11 bases between. CDR1 SNHLY and CDR2 FYNNEI come from the germline V gene. The CDR3 loop reads CASMGTRTEAFF. CDR3 in DNA: TGTGCCAGCATGGGAACCCGAACTGAAGCTTTCTTT.

This clone was found once. The chain joins TRBV5-8 to TRBJ1-5, with D hard to call. This CDR3 is built from 15 residues. The V end lost 0 bases, the J end lost 6 bases, and 13 bases lay between the germline ends. Germline assignment: CDR1 SGHTS and CDR2 YDEGEE. CDR3 bases: TGTGCCAGCAGCTTGGAGGGAAGATTAACTCAGCCCCAGCATTTT. Its translation: CASSLEGRLTQPQHF.

This chain uses TRBV19 with TRBJ2-7; D ambiguous. CDR1 and CDR2 from the germline V gene are LNHDA and SQIVND (reference sequence). V gave up 6 bases and J gave up 3 bases, with 3 bases separating them. CDR3 length: 10 amino acids. The CDR3 region has the DNA TGTGCCAGTAGGCTCTACGAGCAGTACTTC. Its translation is CASRLYEQYF.

The chain recombines TRBV4-1 with TRBJ1-1; D possibly corresponds to TRBD1 (5 bases). The CDR3 sequence is 16 residues long. Germline V gene sequence: CDR1 MGHRA, CDR2 YSYEKL. V was clipped by 0 bases and J by 7 bases, with 18 bases between them. CDR3 in amino acids: CASSQEGVLQLGEAFF. CDR3 sequence (DNA): TGCGCCAGCAGCCAAGAAGGGGTCCTCCAACTAGGTGAAGCTTTCTTT.

The chain recombines TRBV7-9 with TRBJ2-5; D is possibly TRBD2 (5 bases). V lost 1 base, J lost 0 bases, and 9 bases lay in between. This CDR3 is built from 15 residues. Looked up from germline, CDR1 is SEHNR and CDR2 is FQNEAQ (reference sequence). CDR3 sequence reads: CASSLGGRYQETQYF. CDR3 in DNA: TGTGCCAGCAGCTTAGGAGGGCGGTACCAAGAGACCCAGTACTTC.

The count of this clone is one. The rearrangement links TRBV27 to TRBJ2-5, with 9 bases matching TRBD1. CDR1 is MNHEY, CDR2 SMNVEV, per germline (reference sequence). The CDR3 contains 16 residues. The V gene end was trimmed by 5 bases and the J gene end by 0 bases; junction bases not matched to a gene: 7. CDR3 coding DNA: TGTGCCAGCAGTCACTCCGGGACAGGGTACCAAGAGACCCAGTACTTC. It translates to CASSHSGTGYQETQYF.

This clone was seen a few times. The chain combines TRBV4-1 with TRBJ2-7, with 7 bases matching TRBD1. V shed 1 base and J 5 bases; nucleotides not matched to a gene: 5. This CDR3 region has 14 residues. Germline lookup yields CDR1 MGHRA and CDR2 YSYEKL. The CDR3 DNA reads as TGCGCCAGCAGCCAAGGACAGGGCTCGAACGAGCAGTACTTC. This translates into CASSQGQGSNEQYF.

The chain combines TRBV30 with TRBJ1-6; tentatively, D is TRBD1 (5 bases). Per the germline V gene, CDR1 is GTSNPN and CDR2 is SVGIG (reference sequence). The V end lost 2 bases, the J end lost 7 bases, and 18 bases lay between the germline ends. The CDR3 consists of 16 residues. CDR3 sequence (DNA): TGTGCCTGGAGTATACTCCGGGACGGAAAAAATTCACCCCTCCACTTT. Its protein product is CAWSILRDGKNSPLHF. Combining the CDR3 with reference TRBV30 and TRBJ1-6 gives the whole variable domain SQTIHQWPATLVQPVGSPLSLECTVEGTSNPNLYWYRQAAGRGLQLLFYSVGIGQISSEVPQNLSASRPQDRQFILSSKKLLLSDSGFYLCAWSILRDGKNSPLHFGNGTRLTVT.

V usage is TRBV5-1 and J usage is TRBJ2-2; 8 bases fit TRBD1. The J segment lost 8 bases and the V segment lost 7 bases, leaving 13 bases of the junction unmatched. Germline CDR1 and CDR2: SGHRS and YFSETQ. The CDR3 loop spans 15 amino acids. CDR3 bases: TGCGCCAGCGCGACCGACAGGGGAGTTACTGGGGAGCTGTTTTTT. As protein: CASATDRGVTGELFF.

The chain recombines TRBV27 with TRBJ1-6; a possible D gene is TRBD1 (5 bases). The ends were cut back, 5 bases at V and 13 bases at J, with 18 bases in the middle. Germline CDR1 is MNHEY and CDR2 is SMNVEV (reference sequence). The CDR3 is 14 amino acids. CDR3 region: CASSPGTSRGPLHF. In nucleotides, the CDR3 is TGTGCCAGCAGTCCCGGGACGTCCCGAGGGCCCCTCCACTTT.

This chain links TRBV23-1 with TRBJ2-1; no reliable D call. TRBV23-1 counts as an open reading frame of uncertain function. V was clipped by 4 bases and J by 7 bases, with 20 bases between them. The length of the CDR3 is 16 residues. CDR3: CASSRNTPLGGNEQFF. The CDR3 region has the DNA TGCGCCAGCAGTCGAAATACCCCGCTCGGTGGGAATGAGCAGTTCTTC.

The chain recombines TRBV2 with TRBJ1-1; possibly TRBD1 for D (5 bases). CDR1 is SNHLY and CDR2 is FYNNEI in the germline V gene. The CDR3 consists of 11 residues. V lost 10 bases to trimming and J lost 3 bases, with 9 bases between them. The CDR3: CATTGYTEAFF. DNA for the CDR3: TGTGCCACAACAGGTTACACTGAAGCTTTCTTT.

The gene calls are TRBV5-6 and TRBJ2-5; 8 bases fit TRBD1. After removal of 2 bases from V and 2 bases from J, the junction contained 17 bases not matched to a gene. The CDR3 spans 19 residues. Germline loops: CDR1 SGHDT, CDR2 YYEEEE. The CDR3 reads CASSFSTYPGQVLQETQYF. CDR3 coding DNA: TGTGCCAGCAGCTTTAGTACTTACCCGGGACAGGTCCTTCAAGAGACCCAGTACTTC. Using reference TRBV5-6 and TRBJ2-5 for the parts outside the CDR3, the full variable domain is DAGVTQSPTHLIKTRGQQVTLRCSPKSGHDTVSWYQQALGQGPQFIFQYYEEEERQRGNFPDRFSGHQFPNYSSELNVNALLLGDSALYLCASSFSTYPGQVLQETQYFGPGTRLLVL.

This clone was observed a handful of times. The CDR3 region has the DNA TGCAGCGTTGCGGGGACAGACTATGGCTACACCTTC. Protein sequence: CSVAGTDYGYTF. The rearrangement joins TRBV29-1 to TRBJ1-2; 7 bases fit TRBD1. The germline V gene encodes CDR1 SQVTM and CDR2 ANQGSEA. Losses at the gene ends were 4 bases for V and 3 bases for J; bases not matched to a gene: 2. This CDR3 is built from 12 residues.

This chain connects TRBV5-1 to TRBJ2-5; 7 bases match TRBD2. This CDR3 region has 15 residues. J gave up 1 base and V 6 bases, and 9 bases lay outside the gene matches. Germline-derived CDR1 and CDR2 are SGHRS and YFSETQ. This CDR3 reads CASKPSPGGQETQYF. CDR3 in DNA: TGCGCCAGCAAGCCGTCTCCGGGGGGCCAAGAGACCCAGTACTTC.

CDR3 DNA sequence: TGCAGCGTCTTATTTGAGTTCATTCAGTACTTC. Translating gives CSVLFEFIQYF. The chain employs TRBV29-1 and TRBJ2-4; D not certain. The CDR3 loop spans 11 amino acids. V was cut by 6 bases and J by 9 bases, with 12 bases left in between. Germline V gene sequence: CDR1 SQVTM, CDR2 ANQGSEA. Based on the CDR3 plus reference TRBV29-1 and TRBJ2-4, the full variable domain is SAVISQKPSRDICQRGTSLTIQCQVDSQVTMMFWYRQQPGQSLTLIATANQGSEATYESGFVIDKFPISRPNLTFSTLTVSNMSPEDSSIYLCSVLFEFIQYFGAGTRLSVL.

The table lists this clone with a count of one. The genes are TRBV25-1 and TRBJ2-1; 8 nucleotides agree with TRBD2. CDR3 length equals 12 residues. Germline V gives CDR1 MGHDK, CDR2 SYGVNS. V trimming: 6 bases; J trimming: 10 bases; junction bases outside the gene matches: 5. As DNA, the CDR3 is TGTGCCAGCAGCCCGGGGGGGAGGGAGCAGTTCTTC. Encoded protein: CASSPGGREQFF.

This clone was counted a single time. This rearrangement joins TRBV6-1 to TRBJ2-2; weak D call: TRBD2 (6 bases). Trimming shortened V by 7 bases and J by 4 bases, and 13 bases separated the two germline ends. CDR3 length: 14 amino acids. The germline CDR1 and CDR2 sequences are MNHNS and SASEGT. The CDR3 is CASMGGRGTGELFF. The CDR3 DNA is TGTGCCAGCATGGGAGGAAGGGGCACCGGGGAGCTGTTTTTT.

This sequence joins TRBV30 and TRBJ2-5; 11 bases line up with TRBD1. The J call is uncertain, as TRBJ2-7 better fits the DNA end. CDR3 length: 15 residues. The V gene's germline CDR1 is GTSNPN and CDR2 SVGIG (reference sequence). This chain's CDR3 is CAWSLARDRGYEQYF. The CDR3 DNA is TGTGCCTGGAGCCTCGCCAGGGACAGGGGGTACGAGCAGTACTTC.

The rearrangement uses TRBV29-1 and TRBJ1-1; D ambiguous. Trimming took 1 base from V and 14 from J, leaving 14 bases between them. The CDR3 is made up of 11 amino acids. Germline-derived CDR1 and CDR2 are SQVTM and ANQGSEA. The CDR3 DNA sequence: TGCAGCGTTGAAGGGCCCTCGGGGATGTTCTTT. Translation gives CSVEGPSGMFF. The full variable domain, its missing parts supplied by reference TRBV29-1 and TRBJ1-1, is SAVISQKPSRDICQRGTSLTIQCQVDSQVTMMFWYRQQPGQSLTLIATANQGSEATYESGFVIDKFPISRPNLTFSTLTVSNMSPEDSSIYLCSVEGPSGMFFGQGTRLTVV.

The chain recombines TRBV6-5 with TRBJ2-3; weak D call: TRBD2 (6 bases). V gave up 8 bases and J gave up 0 bases, with 9 bases separating them. The CDR3 has 13 amino acids. CDR1 and CDR2 from the germline V gene are MNHEY and SVGAGI. The DNA for the CDR3 is TGTGCCAGCCGGGAGCTCAGCACAGATACGCAGTATTTT. The encoded protein is CASRELSTDTQYF.

This clone showed up just a few times. This chain joins TRBV7-9 and TRBJ2-5, with TRBD1 matching over 7 bases. Germline loops: CDR1 SEHNR, CDR2 FQNEAQ (reference sequence). The CDR3 spans 16 residues. V shed 5 bases, J shed 2 bases, and the junction held 11 bases outside the gene matches. For the CDR3, the DNA is TGTGCCAGCAGCAACCCGACAGGGAGCGTACAAGAGACCCAGTACTTC. Its translation: CASSNPTGSVQETQYF.

Only a few counts were recorded for this clone. V gene TRBV5-5 combines with J gene TRBJ2-4, with TRBD1 identical over 7 bases. This CDR3 is 16 amino acids long. Unmatched junction bases numbered 10, after V lost 3 bases and J lost 4 bases. Germline assignment: CDR1 SGHKS and CDR2 YYEKEE (reference sequence). This CDR3 is CASSSNPGTAKNIQYF. Written as DNA, the CDR3 is TGTGCCAGCAGCTCTAACCCCGGGACAGCAAAAAACATTCAGTACTTC.

The V gene is TRBV11-2, the J gene TRBJ2-3, with a weak D call TRBD2 (6 bases). The germline V and J ends were trimmed by 5 bases and 1 base, with 10 bases remaining between them. This CDR3 has 14 amino acids. Germline lookup yields CDR1 SGHAT and CDR2 FQNNGV. The CDR3 here is CASSPSGGTDTQYF. As DNA, the CDR3 is TGTGCCAGCAGCCCCTCGGGGGGCACAGATACGCAGTATTTT.